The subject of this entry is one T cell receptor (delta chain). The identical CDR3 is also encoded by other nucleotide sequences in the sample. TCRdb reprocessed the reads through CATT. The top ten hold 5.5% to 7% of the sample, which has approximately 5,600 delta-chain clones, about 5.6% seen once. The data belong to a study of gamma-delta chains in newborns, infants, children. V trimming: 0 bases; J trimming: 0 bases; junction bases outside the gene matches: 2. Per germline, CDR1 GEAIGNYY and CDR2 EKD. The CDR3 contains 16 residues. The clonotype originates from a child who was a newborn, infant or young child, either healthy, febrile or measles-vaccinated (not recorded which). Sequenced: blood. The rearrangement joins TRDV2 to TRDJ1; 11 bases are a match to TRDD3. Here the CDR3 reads CACDTLGDTDTDKLIF. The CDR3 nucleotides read TGTGCCTGTGACACCCTGGGGGATACCGACACCGATAAACTCATCTTT.